The source of this TCR beta chain is a study of shared clonotypes between healthy human individuals. Clones were sequenced by immunoSEQ multiplex PCR, and TCRdb holds only the in-frame ones, with some missing. Among about 1.1 million clones listed, roughly 77% were seen once. V was pared by 4 bases and J by 4 bases, with 14 bases between. Germline lookup yields CDR1 SGDLS and CDR2 YYNGEE. The CDR3 loop spans 14 amino acids. Sequencing input: memory CD4+ T cells from PBMCs. Described subset: CD45RA-negative fraction. The rearrangement uses TRBV9 and TRBJ2-5; D is undetermined. The TCR sequence derives from a man younger than 30 in good health. Some clones in this sample may be carry-over from other donors' samples. In DNA form, the CDR3 reads TGTGCCAGCAGCCCAGGCAATAGCCTAGAGACCCAGTACTTC. This gives the protein CASSPGNSLETQYF.